The entry below describes one T cell receptor (beta chain). These data belong to a study of blood T cell repertoires in COVID-19. Original analysis: Reference gene primer amplification gave estimated nucleated cell counts. Only in-frame clones appear in the TCRdb table, and some are missing; sequencing was by immunoSEQ multiplex PCR. V, J and clone size are those of that table, while D and trimming were read from the DNA. The sample shows roughly 100,000 clones, 80% to 90% of them seen only once. The specimen sequenced was peripheral blood. The receptor was derived from a man aged 35-49 years with active or convalescent COVID-19.

The CDR3 here is CASSAGAGGVGLGYTF. In nucleotides, the CDR3 is TGTGCCAGCAGCGCGGGGGCGGGAGGTGTCGGGCTTGGCTACACCTTC. The V gene is TRBV7-2, the J gene TRBJ1-2; maybe TRBD1 (6 bases). Germline assignment: CDR1 SGHTA and CDR2 FQGNSA. The V gene lost 5 bases and the J gene lost 7 bases, with 23 bases spanning the gap. CDR3 length: 16 residues.